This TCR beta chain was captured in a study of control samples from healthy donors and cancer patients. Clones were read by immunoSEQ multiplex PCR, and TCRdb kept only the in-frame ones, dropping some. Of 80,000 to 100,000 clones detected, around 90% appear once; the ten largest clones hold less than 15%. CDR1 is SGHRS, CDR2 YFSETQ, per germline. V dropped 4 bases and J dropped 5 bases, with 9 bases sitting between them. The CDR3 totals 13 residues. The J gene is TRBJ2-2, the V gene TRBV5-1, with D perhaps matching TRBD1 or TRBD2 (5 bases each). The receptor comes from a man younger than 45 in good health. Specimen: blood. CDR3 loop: CASSGTLTGELFF. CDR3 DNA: TGCGCCAGCAGCGGGACCCTTACCGGGGAGCTGTTTTTT.